A single sample is the source of the 18 T cell receptor beta chains below, sequenced in a study of blood T cell repertoires in COVID-19. Sequenced by immunoSEQ multiplex PCR; TCRdb stores in-frame clones only, minus some. The table has some 370,000 clones, 70% to 90% seen once. What was sequenced was peripheral blood. These receptors came from a middle-aged man with acute or convalescent COVID-19.

The chain joins TRBV5-1 to TRBJ2-7; TRBD1 is a possible D gene (7 bases). Germline CDR1 SGHRS, CDR2 YFSETQ. V lost 0 bases and J lost 6, with 10 bases in between. The CDR3 length is 13 residues. Written as DNA, the CDR3 is TGCGCCAGCAGCTTGGTCAGGGGGGCCGAGCAGTACTTC. It translates to CASSLVRGAEQYF.

The chain uses TRBV9 and TRBJ1-2; D may be TRBD1 (5 bases). CDR1 and CDR2 from the germline V gene are SGDLS and YYNGEE. CDR3 size: 16 residues. The germline V and J ends were trimmed by 4 bases and 7 bases, with 23 bases remaining between them. CDR3 nucleotides: TGTGCCAGCAGCCCACGTGGGGGGAGGGGAGGGAGTGGCTACACCTTC. Translated, it gives CASSPRGGRGGSGYTF.

This clone came up once. The chain couples TRBV5-4 to TRBJ1-1, with 12 bases identical to TRBD1. The length of the CDR3 is 16 residues. The junction had 11 bases not matched to a gene; V was cut back by 0 bases and J by 11 bases. Per germline, CDR1 SGHNT and CDR2 YYREEE (reference sequence). The CDR3 region has the DNA TGTGCCAGCAGCTTGGGTTATACTGGGACAGGGGGCGAGGCTTTCTTT. Translation: CASSLGYTGTGGEAFF.

The V call is TRBV29-1, the J call TRBJ1-2, with D possibly TRBD1 on 6 matching bases. There are 17 residues in the CDR3. CDR1 is SQVTM, CDR2 ANQGSEA, per germline. The ends were cut back, 3 bases at V and 1 base at J, with 21 bases in the middle. The CDR3 reads CSVEPRGGDHHNYGYTF. Written as DNA, the CDR3 is TGCAGCGTTGAGCCTCGCGGGGGCGACCACCATAACTATGGCTACACCTTC. The full variable domain, rest sourced from reference TRBV29-1 and TRBJ1-2, is SAVISQKPSRDICQRGTSLTIQCQVDSQVTMMFWYRQQPGQSLTLIATANQGSEATYESGFVIDKFPISRPNLTFSTLTVSNMSPEDSSIYLCSVEPRGGDHHNYGYTFGSGTRLTVV.

This clone was counted a single time. The chain is built from TRBV9 and TRBJ2-2, with unresolved D. This CDR3 is built from 14 residues. In germline, CDR1 is SGDLS, CDR2 YYNGEE. Trimming removed 0 bases from V and 0 bases from J, with 3 bases in between. CDR3: CASSVGPNTGELFF. DNA of the CDR3: TGTGCCAGCAGCGTAGGGCCGAACACCGGGGAGCTGTTTTTT.

The J gene is TRBJ1-6, the V gene TRBV2; no definite D call. The CDR3 length is 16 residues. Germline lookup yields CDR1 SNHLY and CDR2 FYNNEI. V lost 0 bases to trimming and J lost 12 bases, with 18 bases between them. The CDR3: CASSEAVGAVVIPLHF. The CDR3 nucleotides are TGTGCCAGCAGTGAAGCCGTGGGCGCCGTGGTGATACCCCTCCACTTT.

J is TRBJ2-1 and V is TRBV28; D is ambiguous. Germline V gene data show CDR1 as MDHEN and CDR2 as SYDVKM. With 8 bases removed from V and 2 bases from J, the gap between germline ends came to 4 bases. The length of the CDR3 is 11 residues. The DNA for the CDR3 is TGTGCCAGCCGAGCCTACAATGAGCAGTTCTTC. Translation: CASRAYNEQFF.

The chain is built from TRBV11-1 and TRBJ1-2, with 10 bases matching TRBD1. The V gene end was trimmed by 4 bases and the J gene end by 3 bases; junction bases not matched to a gene: 5. From germline, CDR1 is SGHAT and CDR2 FQDESV (reference sequence). The CDR3 covers 15 residues. CDR3 DNA sequence: TGTGCCAGCAGCTCCGACAGGGGGCAGGACTATGGCTACACCTTC. Residues: CASSSDRGQDYGYTF.

The V call is TRBV11-2, the J call TRBJ1-1, with D maybe TRBD1 (5 bases). The V end lost 5 bases, the J end lost 5 bases, and 15 bases lay between the germline ends. The CDR3 consists of 14 residues. The germline V gene encodes CDR1 SGHAT and CDR2 FQNNGV. CDR3 loop: CASSPGDSSTEAFF. The CDR3 DNA reads as TGTGCCAGCAGCCCGGGCGACAGCTCAACTGAAGCTTTCTTT.

The chain carries TRBV9 and TRBJ2-1; 9 bases align to TRBD1. Looked up from germline, CDR1 is SGDLS and CDR2 is YYNGEE. Unmatched junction bases numbered 11, after V lost 4 bases and J lost 6 bases. This CDR3 is 16 amino acids long. The DNA of the CDR3 is TGTGCCAGCAGCTTGGGGCGGGACAGGGTAAGCAATGAGCAGTTCTTC. Its protein is CASSLGRDRVSNEQFF. Together with reference TRBV9 and TRBJ2-1, the CDR3 gives the full variable domain: DSGVTQTPKHLITATGQRVTLRCSPRSGDLSVYWYQQSLDQGLQFLIQYYNGEERAKGNILERFSAQQFPDLHSELNLSSLELGDSALYFCASSLGRDRVSNEQFFGPGTRLTVL.

V is TRBV9 and J is TRBJ2-6, with TRBD1 as a possible D gene (6 bases). CDR3 size: 18 residues. The V gene's germline CDR1 is SGDLS and CDR2 YYNGEE. Trimming shortened V by 3 bases and J by 0 bases, and 16 bases separated the two germline ends. The CDR3 loop is CASSALDRPYSGANVLTF. For the CDR3, the DNA is TGTGCCAGCAGCGCTTTGGACAGACCCTACTCTGGGGCCAACGTCCTGACTTTC.

The CDR3 is CASRGGQAPYEQYF. CDR3 sequence (DNA): TGTGCCAGTAGGGGGGGGCAGGCACCCTACGAGCAGTACTTC. This chain joins TRBV19 and TRBJ2-7; D is perhaps TRBD2 (7 bases). Trimming took off 6 bases at V and 2 bases at J, with 14 bases between the two ends. This CDR3 contains 14 residues. CDR1 is LNHDA, CDR2 SQIVND, per germline (reference sequence).

V and J are TRBV5-1 and TRBJ2-3, with TRBD1 matching 9 bases. Germline assignment: CDR1 SGHRS and CDR2 YFSETQ. The CDR3 covers 21 residues. With V trimmed by 2 bases and J by 3 bases, 22 bases remained unmatched. The CDR3 nucleotides are TGCGCCAGCAGCTTTCGGTCCCCGAGTAGGGGACAGGGAGGGGGGACAGATACGCAGTATTTT. This translates into CASSFRSPSRGQGGGTDTQYF.

This sequence joins TRBV6-5 and TRBJ1-6; tentative D call: TRBD1 (6 bases). The CDR3 extends over 15 amino acids. The germline V gene has CDR1 MNHEY and CDR2 SVGAGI. V lost 8 bases to trimming and J lost 5 bases, with 16 bases between them. CDR3 bases: TGTGCCAGCCGTCGGGGGGGCGCAGATAATTCACCCCTCCACTTT. It codes for CASRRGGADNSPLHF.

The CDR3 DNA reads as TGTGCCAGCAGCCAAGAGTATCACAATGAGCAGTTCTTC. Protein: CASSQEYHNEQFF. The chain uses TRBV4-2 and TRBJ2-1; no clear D gene. CDR1 and CDR2 from the germline V gene are LGHNA and YNFKEQ. The V end lost 0 bases, the J end lost 5 bases, and 5 bases lay between the germline ends. This CDR3 contains 13 residues.

The V and J genes are TRBV7-8 and TRBJ1-1, with D hard to call. Between the trimmed V and J ends, which lost 3 bases and 1 base, there was a span of 15 bases. CDR3 size: 16 residues. CDR1 and CDR2 from the germline V gene are SGHVS and FQNEAQ. CDR3: CASSLGSYQTNTEAFF. In DNA form, the CDR3 reads TGTGCCAGCAGCTTGGGTAGCTATCAAACGAACACTGAAGCTTTCTTT.

The chain is built from TRBV2 and TRBJ2-3; 7 nucleotides align to TRBD2. Germline V gene lookup returns CDR1 SNHLY and CDR2 FYNNEI. The length of the CDR3 is 14 residues. J gave up 0 bases and V 6 bases, and 3 bases lay outside the gene matches. CDR3 nucleotide sequence: TGTGCCAGCAGCCTAGCGGCAAGCACAGATACGCAGTATTTT. It is translated as CASSLAASTDTQYF.

The gene calls are TRBV6-2 or TRBV6-3 and TRBJ2-2; 8 bases fit TRBD1. V gave up 6 bases and J gave up 3 bases; unmatched junction bases: 6. The CDR3 covers 15 residues. CDR1 MNHEY and CDR2 SVGEGT come from the germline V gene. CDR3 nucleotides: TGTGCCAGCAGCCCGGGACAGGCAGACACCGGGGAGCTGTTTTTT. This gives the protein CASSPGQADTGELFF.